This TCR beta chain was found in a study of metastatic and nonmetastatic thyroid tumors. Whole-study findings and limits: Benign nodules were reported to have significantly lower TCR beta diversity than malignant thyroid tumors, in blood and tumor.

TCRdb reprocessed the PCR reads using MiXCR. The table records roughly 5,200 clones, about 30% of them present only once. The CDR3 has 13 residues. The V and J ends lost 2 bases and 4 bases respectively, with 7 bases between them. CDR1 SGHAT and CDR2 FQNNGV come from the germline V gene. Patients were all untreated before their thyroid surgery. For this clone: Antigen specificity is unknown.

Sequenced: adjacent normal tissue. V usage is TRBV11-2 and J usage is TRBJ2-3; perhaps TRBD1 as D (5 bases). This TCR was recovered from a female donor with papillary thyroid cancer or a benign thyroid nodule (not recorded which). Some clones in this sample may be carry-over from other donors' samples. The CDR3 sequence: CASSLIRADTQYF. CDR3 sequence (DNA): TGTGCCAGCAGCTTAATCAGGGCAGATACGCAGTATTTT.